These T cell receptor beta chains were read from a single sample in a study of blood T cell repertoires in COVID-19. Assay used: immunoSEQ multiplex PCR; TCRdb lists only in-frame clones, some missing. The repertoire holds around 360,000 clones, with roughly nine tenths as singletons. The specimen was PBMCs or T cells enriched from blood (not recorded which). The receptors originated from a woman in her 30s who had recovered from COVID-19. CDR3s include the opening cysteine and the closing phenylalanine or tryptophan. D genes are given only for firm matches. Size values are once, few and many counts, or a class for expanded clones, and some rows have none.

CDR3 DNA	CDR3 protein	clone size	J gene	V gene	D gene
TGCAGTGCTAGTGACGGGAGGGCCTTCGGGGAGCTGTTTTTT	CSASDGRAFGELFF	many	TRBJ2-2	TRBV20-1	TRBD2
TGTGCCAGTAGTGGGACTAGCATACTGACAGATACGCAGTATTTT	CASSGTSILTDTQYF	NA	TRBJ2-3	TRBV19	TRBD2
TGTGCCAGCAGTCTCCGGACTGAAACCTACGAGCAGTACTTC	CASSLRTETYEQYF	NA	TRBJ2-7	TRBV6-5	NA
TGTGCCAGCAGCTTAGAAGCGGGAGCTCCCAATGAGCAGTTCTTC	CASSLEAGAPNEQFF	NA	TRBJ2-1	TRBV11-3	TRBD2
TGTGCCAGCAGTGAAATGGGGGGGCCAAATCAGCCCCAGCATTTT	CASSEMGGPNQPQHF	NA	TRBJ1-5	TRBV6-1	NA
TGTGCCACCCCGGGACTAGCGGGGGCCGATACGCAGTATTTT	CATPGLAGADTQYF	NA	TRBJ2-3	TRBV2	TRBD2
TGTGCCAGCCTGACCGGGACAGGGATTTTGTACACTGAAGCTTTCTTT	CASLTGTGILYTEAFF	NA	TRBJ1-1	TRBV5-8	TRBD1
TGTGCCAGCAGCTTAGTAGAGGAAGAGACCGGGGAGCTGTTTTTT	CASSLVEEETGELFF	NA	TRBJ2-2	TRBV7-9	NA
TGTGCCAGCAGTCCCACCGAGGGCGGGGGACAAGAGACCCAGTACTTC	CASSPTEGGGQETQYF	NA	TRBJ2-5	TRBV27	TRBD2
TGTGCCAGCAGCTTAGGGCTAGGGGTAGGGGAGCAGTTCTTC	CASSLGLGVGEQFF	NA	TRBJ2-1	TRBV7-9	NA
TGTGCCAGCAGCGGCGCGGCAGATACGCAGTATTTT	CASSGAADTQYF	NA	TRBJ2-3	TRBV11-2	NA
TGTGCCAGCAGTTCAGGGGTTGAGGGCTACACCTTC	CASSSGVEGYTF	NA	TRBJ1-2	TRBV12-3/TRBV12-4	NA
TGTGCCAGCAGCTTTGGGCTAGCGGGGGGATACAATGAGCAGTTCTTC	CASSFGLAGGYNEQFF	NA	TRBJ2-1	TRBV5-4	TRBD2
TGTGCCAGCAGCCAAGCAACGGGAGTTGGCTACGAGCAGTACTTC	CASSQATGVGYEQYF	NA	TRBJ2-7	TRBV4-2	NA
TGTGCCAGCAGTCGACAGGGAAACACTGAAGCTTTCTTT	CASSRQGNTEAFF	NA	TRBJ1-1	TRBV6-5	TRBD1
TGCGCCAGCAGCTGGGGCGGGAGAAACGCAGATACGCAGTATTTT	CASSWGGRNADTQYF	NA	TRBJ2-3	TRBV5-1	TRBD2
TGCGCCAGCAGCCAAGGGGCCCGATTGGGGACAAATGCCTACGAGCAGTACTTC	CASSQGARLGTNAYEQYF	NA	TRBJ2-7	TRBV4-1	NA
TGTGCCAGCAGCTTGGGCCACAGGGTCGCCACCGGGGAGCTGTTTTTT	CASSLGHRVATGELFF	NA	TRBJ2-2	TRBV5-4	NA
TGCAGCGTTGAAAGCGGGGGGGTTTCAGATACGCAGTATTTT	CSVESGGVSDTQYF	once	TRBJ2-3	TRBV29-1	TRBD2
TGTGCCAGCAGCTTGTACACGACTAACTATGGCTACACCTTC	CASSLYTTNYGYTF	NA	TRBJ1-2	TRBV5-5	NA
TGTGCCAGCAGCCAAGAGTCAGCAGGGGGACATAATGAAGCTTTCTTT	CASSQESAGGHNEAFF	NA	TRBJ1-1	TRBV3-1/TRBV3-2	TRBD1
TGTGCCAGCAGCTCGGACAGGGGTAAACTGTTTTTT	CASSSDRGKLFF	once	TRBJ1-4	TRBV5-6	TRBD1
TGTGCCAGTACGCGTAAATCTCTAGGATTTGAAAAACTGTTTTTT	CASTRKSLGFEKLFF	once	TRBJ1-4	TRBV19	NA
TGTGCCAGCAGCCAAGATTGGGCCAGGACCTACGAGCAGTACTTC	CASSQDWARTYEQYF	NA	TRBJ2-7	TRBV3-1/TRBV3-2	NA
TGTGCCAGCAGCTTAGACAGCTCCTACAATGAGCAGTTCTTC	CASSLDSSYNEQFF	NA	TRBJ2-1	TRBV7-2	NA
TGTGCCAGTCATTCCGGGACTAGCGATTCCTACAATGAGCAGTTCTTC	CASHSGTSDSYNEQFF	NA	TRBJ2-1	TRBV19	TRBD2